This record concerns one T cell receptor beta chain sequence. Method: immunoSEQ multiplex PCR; TCRdb's copy keeps in-frame clones and lacks some. The profile shows 250,000 to 400,000 clones, about 89% of them singletons. Trimming took 4 bases from V and 2 from J; bases not matched to a gene: 15. Germline CDR1 and CDR2: SGHVS and FNYEAQ. The CDR3 contains 18 residues. This record belongs to a study of blood T cell repertoires in COVID-19. The specimen sequenced was PBMCs or T cells enriched from blood (not recorded which). The receptor comes from a woman aged 25-40 years who had recovered from COVID-19. The chain carries TRBV7-6 and TRBJ2-3, with 7 nucleotides matching TRBD2. The CDR3 loop reads CASSYLGLAGENTDTQYF. The DNA for the CDR3 is TGTGCCAGCAGCTACCTAGGTCTGGCGGGGGAAAACACAGATACGCAGTATTTT.